This T cell receptor beta chain was captured in a study of breast tumors, draining lymph nodes, adjacent tissues. A single record per CDR3 protein comes from TCRdb applying MiXCR to the multiplex PCR reads. The sample lists about 22,000 distinct CDR3 sequences, around 50% occurring once. Overall study findings and caveats: Tumor TCR diversity was below lymph nodes but above nontumor tissue.

As concerns this clonotype: Its cognate antigen is unknown. An end of the junction does not agree with germline; a read error may underlie this.

This CDR3 is 13 amino acids long. From germline, CDR1 is LGHNA and CDR2 YSLEER. The V and J genes are TRBV4-3 and TRBJ1-2; TRBD1 aligns across 8 bases. The sequenced sample was breast tumor tissue. The receptor comes from a female donor with breast cancer. Some clones in this sample may be carry-over from other donors' samples. CDR3 sequence (DNA): TGCGCCGGCAGCCAGGACAGGGACTATGGCTACACCTTC. Translating gives CAGSQDRDYGYTF.